The 27 T cell receptor beta chains reported below all come from one sample, sequenced in a study of shared clonotypes between healthy human individuals. Method: immunoSEQ multiplex PCR; TCRdb's copy keeps in-frame clones and lacks some. The table lists about a million clones, 60% to 80% of them singletons. Sequenced: memory CD4+ T cells sorted from blood. Specified subset: CD45RA-negative fraction. Receptors originate from a man aged 18 to 29 in good health.

The chain combines TRBV7-2 with TRBJ2-1; no reliable D call. CDR1 and CDR2 (germline): SGHTA, FQGNSA. V dropped 5 bases and J dropped 4 bases, with 18 bases sitting between them. CDR3 length: 16 amino acids. The CDR3 reads CASSPRWGLGYNEQFF. The CDR3 region has the DNA TGTGCCAGCAGCCCCCGTTGGGGATTAGGGTACAATGAGCAGTTCTTC.

The chain is built from TRBV11-2 and TRBJ2-7, with D unresolved. V shed 0 bases and J shed 2 bases, with 8 bases lying between them. There are 14 residues in the CDR3. Germline CDR1 and CDR2: SGHAT and FQNNGV. The DNA for the CDR3 is TGTGCCAGCAGCTTAGAAGAAGGGACCTACGAGCAGTACTTC. Translating gives CASSLEEGTYEQYF.

The rearrangement uses TRBV5-4 and TRBJ1-3, with 7 nucleotides matching TRBD1. V lost 0 bases to trimming and J lost 3 bases; unmatched junction nucleotides: 3. CDR1 SGHNT and CDR2 YYREEE come from the germline V gene (reference sequence). The CDR3 length is 15 residues. The CDR3 here is CASSLGQGNGNTIYF. The CDR3 DNA is TGTGCCAGCAGCTTGGGACAGGGCAATGGAAACACCATATATTTT.

The chain carries TRBV4-2 and TRBJ2-5, with 12 nucleotides matching TRBD2. Germline V gene sequence: CDR1 LGHNA, CDR2 YNFKEQ. The length of the CDR3 is 17 residues. The J segment lost 3 bases and the V segment lost 2 bases, leaving 7 bases of the junction unmatched. Written as DNA, the CDR3 is TGTGCCAGCAGCCAATCCGGGACTAGCGGGCCAGAAGAGACCCAGTACTTC. It yields the protein CASSQSGTSGPEETQYF.

This rearrangement joins TRBV7-3 to TRBJ1-6; TRBD1 matches at 9 bases. The CDR3 length is 14 residues. Germline V lookup: CDR1 SGHTA, CDR2 FQGTGA. V trimming: 4 bases; J trimming: 10 bases; junction bases outside the gene matches: 5. CDR3 nucleotide sequence: TGTGCCAGCAGCTCCACGGGACAGGGATCACCCCTCCACTTT. This encodes CASSSTGQGSPLHF. Combining the CDR3 with reference TRBV7-3 and TRBJ1-6 gives the whole variable domain GAGVSQTPSNKVTEKGKYVELRCDPISGHTALYWYRQSLGQGPEFLIYFQGTGAADDSGLPNDRFFAVRPEGSVSTLKIQRTERGDSAVYLCASSSTGQGSPLHFGNGTRLTVT.

The chain links TRBV4-1 to TRBJ1-5, with D possibly being TRBD1 (5 bases). Germline values: CDR1 MGHRA, CDR2 YSYEKL. Trimming took off 6 bases at V and 2 bases at J, with 17 bases between the two ends. This CDR3 contains 16 residues. The CDR3 spells CASRRGLLGGNQPQHF. The DNA of the CDR3 is TGCGCCAGCAGGCGTGGGCTCTTAGGGGGCAATCAGCCCCAGCATTTT.

This chain connects TRBV6-1 to TRBJ1-6; TRBD1 agrees at 8 bases. Per germline, CDR1 MNHNS and CDR2 SASEGT. The CDR3 sequence is 15 residues long. Trimming cost V 7 bases and J 10 bases; bases outside gene matches: 12. The CDR3 nucleotides are TGTGCCAGCACGGGACAGGAGGGTGAAGGGTCACCCCTCCACTTT. Amino acid sequence: CASTGQEGEGSPLHF.

The chain has TRBV28 and TRBJ1-1; D gene ambiguous. The V end lost 5 bases, the J end lost 6 bases, and 7 bases lay between the germline ends. The CDR3 totals 11 residues. Germline-derived CDR1 and CDR2 are MDHEN and SYDVKM. In DNA form, the CDR3 reads TGTGCCAGCAGTCTAAACGCTGAAGCTTTCTTT. It codes for CASSLNAEAFF.

The chain combines TRBV10-3 with TRBJ1-4; D is undetermined. CDR3 length: 15 residues. The germline gives CDR1 ENHRY, CDR2 SYGVKD. Between the trimmed V and J ends, which lost 1 base and 4 bases, there was a span of 10 bases. The CDR3 sequence is CAISELGPINEKLFF. Here the CDR3 DNA reads TGTGCCATCAGTGAGTTAGGCCCGATTAATGAAAAACTGTTTTTT.

The chain couples TRBV30 to TRBJ2-6, with D possibly matching TRBD1 (6 bases). The V gene lost 6 bases and the J gene lost 0 bases, with 15 bases spanning the gap. CDR1 is GTSNPN and CDR2 is SVGIG in the germline V gene (reference sequence). This CDR3 contains 16 residues. CDR3 sequence (DNA): TGTGCCTGCCGGGACATCAAACCCTCTGGGGCCAACGTCCTGACTTTC. This gives the protein CACRDIKPSGANVLTF.

The CDR3 DNA sequence: TGTGCCAGCAGCTCTCTAGCGGGAGGACTGAGCTCCTACAATGAGCAGTTCTTC. This translates into CASSSLAGGLSSYNEQFF. The V call is TRBV7-6, the J call TRBJ2-1; the match to TRBD2 covers 11 bases. This CDR3 has 18 residues. V lost 4 bases, J lost 0 bases, and 8 bases stayed unmatched. From germline, CDR1 is SGHVS and CDR2 FNYEAQ.

The CDR3 nucleotides are TGCGCCAGCAGCTTGGGAAGTGGCACCATATATTTT. It yields the protein CASSLGSGTIYF. The chain combines TRBV5-1 with TRBJ1-3; D gene ambiguous. Germline CDR1 reads SGHRS; CDR2 reads YFSETQ. The V end was cut by 0 bases, the J end by 9 bases, with 7 bases between. The CDR3 spans 12 residues.

CDR3 in DNA: TGTGCCAGCTCACCACGGGCCATAGGGGACGAGCAGTACTTC. It is translated as CASSPRAIGDEQYF. The chain couples TRBV18 to TRBJ2-7, with D possibly TRBD1 on 5 matching bases. Per germline, CDR1 KGHSH and CDR2 LQKENI. CDR3 size: 14 residues. The V end was cut by 1 base, the J end by 5 bases, with 12 bases between.

V usage is TRBV6-6 and J usage is TRBJ2-7; 12 bases line up with TRBD2. The CDR3 loop spans 15 amino acids. Per the germline V gene, CDR1 is MNHNY and CDR2 is SVGAGI (reference sequence). V was clipped by 7 bases and J by 5 bases; unmatched bases: 9. For the CDR3, the DNA is TGTGCCAGCAACGAGAGACTAGCGGGAGTCCACGAGCAGTACTTC. Amino acid sequence: CASNERLAGVHEQYF.

The chain joins TRBV7-2 to TRBJ2-7, with TRBD1 matching over 7 bases. This CDR3 has 14 residues. Germline V CDR1 and CDR2: SGHTA, FQGNSA. V lost 6 bases, J lost 4 bases, and 9 bases stayed unmatched. CDR3 sequence: CASRGDRTSYEQYF. The CDR3 DNA reads as TGTGCCAGCAGGGGGGACAGAACGAGTTACGAGCAGTACTTC.

The chain employs TRBV5-1 and TRBJ2-3; D not resolved. Trimming shortened V by 0 bases and J by 3 bases, and 11 bases separated the two germline ends. From germline, CDR1 is SGHRS and CDR2 YFSETQ. The CDR3 is 15 residues long. The CDR3 nucleotides read TGCGCCAGCAGCTTGGCCTCTTTTGCGACAGATACGCAGTATTTT. Protein sequence: CASSLASFATDTQYF.

The sample holds one count of this clone. The chain uses TRBV2 and TRBJ1-3, with D perhaps TRBD1 (5 bases). The germline V gene encodes CDR1 SNHLY and CDR2 FYNNEI. Deletions cut 6 bases from V and 3 bases from J, with 12 bases between. The CDR3 length is 14 residues. CDR3 sequence (DNA): TGTGCCAGCAGATCCTCGGGGGTTGGAAACACCATATATTTT. Amino acid sequence: CASRSSGVGNTIYF.

A few counts support this clone. This chain uses TRBV7-9 with TRBJ1-3; a weak D match, TRBD1 (5 bases). The CDR3 is made up of 15 amino acids. Between the trimmed V and J ends, which lost 1 base and 3 bases, there was a span of 10 bases. Per the germline V gene, CDR1 is SEHNR and CDR2 is FQNEAQ (reference sequence). CDR3 residues: CASSLGGDIGNTIYF. CDR3 coding DNA: TGTGCCAGCAGCTTAGGAGGGGATATTGGAAACACCATATATTTT.

This clone was detected ten times or more. The V and J genes are TRBV2 and TRBJ2-5; D uncertain. V was trimmed by 10 bases and J by 2 bases, leaving 17 bases between them. The germline V gene encodes CDR1 SNHLY and CDR2 FYNNEI. CDR3 length equals 14 residues. CDR3 region: CATRRSAYQETQYF. The CDR3 bases are TGTGCCACCAGGCGTTCTGCGTATCAAGAGACCCAGTACTTC.

As DNA, the CDR3 is TGTGCCAGCAGCTTGGAACAGGGGGGGAACATTCAGTACTTC. Translation: CASSLEQGGNIQYF. V usage is TRBV5-4 and J usage is TRBJ2-4; D is possibly TRBD1 (8 bases). V lost 0 bases and J 7 bases, leaving 11 bases between the germline ends. The CDR3 sequence is 14 residues long. Germline CDR1 is SGHNT and CDR2 is YYREEE (reference sequence).

CDR3 sequence (DNA): TGTGCCAGCGCGCTACCACCCTCCTACGAGCAGTACTTC. Protein sequence: CASALPPSYEQYF. The chain combines TRBV7-9 with TRBJ2-7; D remains unclear. Germline V lookup: CDR1 SEHNR, CDR2 FQNEAQ (reference sequence). CDR3 length: 13 residues. Trimming took off 8 bases at V and 0 bases at J, with 11 bases between the two ends.

V gene TRBV5-1 combines with J gene TRBJ1-1; D is unresolved. CDR1 SGHRS and CDR2 YFSETQ come from the germline V gene. This CDR3 has 14 residues. V was pared by 4 bases and J by 2 bases, with 12 bases between. The CDR3 DNA is TGCGCCAGCAGCCGTTCCGGGATTAACACTGAAGCTTTCTTT. As protein: CASSRSGINTEAFF.

In the case of this clone: Distinct nucleotide sequences in the sample also encode this CDR3. This rearrangement joins TRBV7-8 to TRBJ2-2; TRBD2 might be the D (6 bases). Per germline, CDR1 SGHVS and CDR2 FQNEAQ. Trimming removed 5 bases at V and 6 bases at J, with 16 bases between. The CDR3 is 15 amino acids. The CDR3 spells CASSLSGGASGELFF. CDR3 coding DNA: TGTGCCAGCAGCCTATCAGGAGGGGCGTCCGGGGAGCTGTTTTTT.

The chain recombines TRBV5-1 with TRBJ2-2, with 9 bases lining up with TRBD2. The ends lost 0 bases at V and 2 bases at J; junction bases unmatched: 5. Germline V gene lookup returns CDR1 SGHRS and CDR2 YFSETQ. The CDR3 has 17 amino acids. The CDR3 loop is CASSLEPSGTNTGELFF. The CDR3 region has the DNA TGCGCCAGCAGCTTGGAACCTAGCGGGACAAACACCGGGGAGCTGTTTTTT.

The CDR3 region has the DNA TGTGCCTGGAGTGTACTAGGCCACGAGCAGTACTTC. Translation gives CAWSVLGHEQYF. The gene calls are TRBV30 and TRBJ2-7; D perhaps matches TRBD2 (5 bases). Germline CDR1 GTSNPN, CDR2 SVGIG (reference sequence). V was pared by 0 bases and J by 5 bases, with 8 bases between. The CDR3 covers 12 residues.

The chain recombines TRBV10-3 with TRBJ1-1, with a weak D call TRBD1 (5 bases). CDR1 and CDR2 from the germline V gene are ENHRY and SYGVKD. The CDR3 is 16 residues long. V lost 4 bases to trimming and J lost 1 base, with 16 bases between them. The CDR3 loop reads CAISGGTAGSNTEAFF. The CDR3 DNA is TGTGCCATCAGTGGAGGGACCGCTGGATCGAACACTGAAGCTTTCTTT.

V is TRBV29-1 and J is TRBJ1-1, with D unclear. The germline gives CDR1 SQVTM, CDR2 ANQGSEA. V gave up 3 bases and J gave up 5 bases, with 13 bases separating them. The CDR3 runs 13 residues. The CDR3 nucleotides read TGCAGCGTTGAGGCGGGCGGTCGAACTGAAGCTTTCTTT. Its protein is CSVEAGGRTEAFF.